The clone carrying this T cell receptor beta chain showed up many times. Its antigen is as yet unknown. The record originates from a study of regulatory T cells in long-lasting Graves disease. Overall study: Over 5 years of antithyroid drugs with positive TSH receptor antibodies was taken to mean persistent Graves' disease.

V was clipped by 5 bases and J by 4 bases, with 27 bases between them. The CDR3 runs to 18 residues. Germline V lookup: CDR1 MNHEY, CDR2 SMNVEV (reference sequence). This sample's time point: persistent/refractory GD, antithyroid drugs over 5 years with positive TRAb. With RNA extracted from PBMCs as input, the TCR library was made. Each patient gave approximately 8.1 milliliters of EDTA-anticoagulated peripheral blood. Study outcomes and limitations: Not thyroid tissue but only peripheral blood was studied.

Libraries of TCR beta came from iRepertoire HTBI primers plus Arm-PCR of CDR3 regions. One entry per CDR3 protein, called by TCRdb with MiXCR from the multiplex PCR reads. The data show approximately 500,000 distinct CDR3 sequences, with 20% to 25% seen just once and over 6% held by the top ten. The source was peripheral blood mononuclear cells (PBMCs), collected when the disease was refractory, from a patient treated with antithyroid drugs. This sequence was found in a female donor with Graves disease. The V and J genes are TRBV27 and TRBJ2-7; a weak D match, TRBD1 (7 bases). The CDR3 here is CASSTRSGQSLRGYEQYF. CDR3 in DNA: TGTGCCAGCAGTACGCGAAGCGGGCAAAGCCTCAGGGGGTACGAGCAGTACTTC.